A single sample gave rise to the 23 T cell receptor beta chains below, sequenced in a study of blood T cells in healthy people across ages. With a J-beta primer mix and a sample-barcoded 5' primer, a second PCR ran about 7 to 12 cycles. TCRdb processed the 5' RACE reads anew with MiXCR; each CDR3 protein has one entry. Among more than 700,000 distinct CDR3 sequences listed, about 42% were seen once. The source material was blood. The receptor source for this set is a man older than 75 in good health.

The V call is TRBV30, the J call TRBJ2-1, with D perhaps given as TRBD1 or TRBD2 (5 bases each). This CDR3 has 16 amino acids. Trimming shortened V by 8 bases and J by 0 bases, and 20 bases separated the two germline ends. CDR1 and CDR2 from the germline V gene are GTSNPN and SVGIG (reference sequence). The CDR3 loop is CAGDDRVGSSYNEQFF. The CDR3 nucleotides are TGTGCCGGGGACGACCGGGTGGGTTCCTCCTACAATGAGCAGTTCTTC.

This chain connects TRBV29-1 to TRBJ2-7; D perhaps matches TRBD1 (5 bases). The end of the DNA is better explained by TRBJ2-5, so the J call may be wrong. CDR3 size: 13 residues. In germline, CDR1 is SQVTM, CDR2 ANQGSEA. This CDR3 is CSVMGISGETQYF. CDR3 DNA: TGCAGCGTTATGGGGATTTCAGGGGAGACCCAGTACTTC.

This chain uses TRBV4-2 with TRBJ1-4; no reliable D call. V lost 0 bases to trimming and J lost 8 bases, with 7 bases between them. CDR1 is LGHNA and CDR2 is YNFKEQ in the germline V gene. The CDR3 sequence is 13 residues long. CDR3 coding DNA: TGTGCCAGCAGCCAAGATTCCAGGGAAAAACTGTTTTTT. It translates to CASSQDSREKLFF.

The chain couples TRBV7-2 to TRBJ2-5; the D is unclear. Trimming removed 2 bases at V and 5 bases at J, with 9 bases between. CDR3 length: 13 amino acids. In germline, CDR1 is SGHTA, CDR2 FQGNSA. The chain's CDR3 is CASSLMTRETQYF. The CDR3 region has the DNA TGTGCCAGCAGCTTAATGACGAGGGAGACCCAGTACTTC.

The chain carries TRBV7-9 and TRBJ2-1; 7 bases map to TRBD1. CDR1 and CDR2 (germline): SEHNR, FQNEAQ (reference sequence). The CDR3 covers 15 residues. Losses at the gene ends were 8 bases for V and 10 bases for J; bases not matched to a gene: 17. This CDR3 reads CASGPLRTGLREQFF. The CDR3 DNA is TGTGCCAGCGGCCCTCTTCGGACAGGCCTTCGAGAGCAGTTCTTC. The whole variable domain, filled in from reference TRBV7-9 and TRBJ2-1, reads DTGVSQNPRHKITKRGQNVTFRCDPISEHNRLYWYRQTLGQGPEFLTYFQNEAQLEKSRLLSDRFSAERPKGSFSTLEIQRTEQGDSAMYLCASGPLRTGLREQFFGPGTRLTVL.

This clonotype was counted a few times. The chain is built from TRBV7-9 and TRBJ2-2, with D possibly being TRBD1 (6 bases). In germline, CDR1 is SEHNR, CDR2 FQNEAQ (reference sequence). The CDR3 contains 14 residues. V lost 10 bases, J lost 5 bases, and 17 bases lay in between. The CDR3 DNA is TGTGCCACATCCCCAGGGGAATGGACCGGGGAGCTGTTTTTT. It yields the protein CATSPGEWTGELFF.

The CDR3 coding sequence is TGCAGCGCGCTCCTCACCTACGAGCAGTACTTC. Translating it yields CSALLTYEQYF. V and J are TRBV29-1 and TRBJ2-7; D gene unclear. Germline CDR1 and CDR2: SQVTM and ANQGSEA. The CDR3 loop spans 11 amino acids. Deletions cut 7 bases from V and 2 bases from J, with 9 bases between.

This clonotype was seen once. The chain has TRBV15 and TRBJ2-1; 13 nucleotides agree with TRBD2. The germline V gene has CDR1 LNHNV and CDR2 YYDKDF (reference sequence). The junction had 8 bases not matched to a gene; V was cut back by 0 bases and J by 6 bases. The CDR3 spans 18 residues. The CDR3 protein is CATSRDPSGLAGFNEQFF. The CDR3, as DNA: TGTGCCACCAGCAGAGACCCCTCGGGACTAGCGGGATTCAATGAGCAGTTCTTC.

This clonotype occurred a few times. This sequence joins TRBV11-3 and TRBJ2-6; D not resolved. The germline V gene has CDR1 SGHNT and CDR2 YENEEA. V was trimmed by 2 bases and J by 0 bases, leaving 5 bases between them. The CDR3 has 15 amino acids. The CDR3: CASSLSYSGANVLTF. Here the CDR3 DNA reads TGTGCCAGCAGCTTATCCTACTCTGGGGCCAACGTCCTGACTTTC. Full variable domain (missing parts from reference TRBV11-3 and TRBJ2-6): EAGVVQSPRYKIIEKKQPVAFWCNPISGHNTLYWYLQNLGQGPELLIRYENEEAVDDSQLPKDRFSAERLKGVDSTLKIQPAELGDSAVYLCASSLSYSGANVLTFGAGSRLTVL.

This clonotype was recorded at least ten times. This chain joins TRBV6-6 and TRBJ2-4, with 8 bases fitting TRBD2. Germline CDR1 and CDR2: MNHNY and SVGAGI (reference sequence). This CDR3 has 13 amino acids. With 7 bases clipped from V and 4 bases from J, the junction kept 3 bases outside the gene matches. The CDR3 nucleotides are TGTGCCAGCACTCCGGGGGGGAAAAACATTCAGTACTTC. Translation: CASTPGGKNIQYF.

About this clonotype itself: This could be a read error, since a much larger clone is one nucleotide away. CDR3 in amino acids: CATSGSGTSAFTDTQYF. The CDR3 nucleotides read TGTGCCACCAGTGGTAGCGGGACTAGCGCATTCACAGATACGCAGTATTTT. The chain combines TRBV24-1 with TRBJ2-3; TRBD2 aligns across 10 bases. The CDR3 totals 17 residues. Germline assignment: CDR1 KGHDR and CDR2 SFDVKD. J lost 2 bases, V lost 5 bases, and 9 bases had no gene match.

This clonotype was seen a few times. V is TRBV30 and J is TRBJ2-1; D unclear. CDR1 GTSNPN and CDR2 SVGIG come from the germline V gene (reference sequence). V lost 2 bases to trimming and J lost 6 bases, with 11 bases between them. The CDR3 sequence is 13 residues long. As DNA, the CDR3 is TGTGCCTGGAGTCGCAACCTCCCCAATGAGCAGTTCTTC. It translates to CAWSRNLPNEQFF.

This clonotype came up a few times. The chain has TRBV7-2 and TRBJ2-6; D might be TRBD1 (6 bases). The length of the CDR3 is 16 residues. V lost 4 bases and J lost 1, with 11 bases in between. Germline V gives CDR1 SGHTA, CDR2 FQGNSA. CDR3: CASSSQGLSGANVLTF. The CDR3 coding sequence is TGTGCCAGCAGCTCACAGGGTTTATCTGGGGCCAACGTCCTGACTTTC.

V gene TRBV21-1 combines with J gene TRBJ2-4; no check of the table's D call, TRBD1, against the DNA was made. TRBJ2-7 matches the DNA end more closely, so the J call is doubtful. TRBV21-1 is a documented pseudogene. The CDR3 sequence is 16 residues long. The CDR3 DNA reads as TGTGCCAGCAGCAAAGTGCCCGGGAGCTGTTCTTACGAGCAGTACTTC. Translating gives CASSKVPGSCSYEQYF.

This clonotype was counted many times. CDR3 DNA sequence: TGTGCCATCAGTGTCGCGGAGGATGAGACCCAGTACTTC. Protein: CAISVAEDETQYF. J is TRBJ2-5 and V is TRBV10-3; possibly TRBD2 for D (5 bases). Germline V gene lookup returns CDR1 ENHRY and CDR2 SYGVKD. The CDR3 spans 13 residues. Trimming left V 4 bases short and J 5 bases short, with 11 bases between.

This clonotype was found many times. V usage is TRBV7-2 and J usage is TRBJ2-7; 7 bases map to TRBD1. Germline V gives CDR1 SGHTA, CDR2 FQGNSA. V lost 5 bases, J lost 2 bases, and 12 bases stayed unmatched. The CDR3 consists of 16 residues. CDR3 in amino acids: CASSSPQGSFTYEQYF. The CDR3 bases are TGTGCCAGCAGCAGTCCACAGGGGTCTTTCACCTACGAGCAGTACTTC.

This clonotype was seen at least ten times. The chain links TRBV12-3 or TRBV12-4 to TRBJ2-6; 7 bases match TRBD1. V was clipped by 5 bases and J by 4 bases; unmatched bases: 5. The CDR3 totals 15 residues. The CDR3 spells CASSLGQAGANVLTF. In nucleotides, the CDR3 is TGTGCCAGCAGTCTCGGACAGGCCGGGGCCAACGTCCTGACTTTC.

CDR3 sequence reads: CSASQTGTREQYF. The CDR3 nucleotides are TGCAGTGCAAGCCAAACCGGGACACGCGAGCAGTACTTC. The chain links TRBV20-1 to TRBJ2-5; perhaps TRBD1 as D (6 bases). With the DNA end fitting TRBJ2-7 better, the J assignment may be wrong. The CDR3 covers 13 residues. CDR1 DFQATT and CDR2 SNEGSKA come from the germline V gene (reference sequence).

The V gene is TRBV7-2, the J gene TRBJ2-1; 7 bases line up with TRBD1. The ends lost 7 bases at V and 4 bases at J; junction bases unmatched: 10. This CDR3 is built from 15 residues. Germline V gene data show CDR1 as SGHTA and CDR2 as FQGNSA. Here the CDR3 DNA reads TGTGCCAGCACCTCGTACAGGGGTCGTTACAATGAGCAGTTCTTC. Its protein is CASTSYRGRYNEQFF.

V usage is TRBV3-1 and J usage is TRBJ2-1, with 11 bases matching TRBD2. The CDR3 runs to 13 residues. V was pared by 5 bases and J by 8 bases, with 2 bases of the junction left unmatched. Per the germline V gene, CDR1 is LGHDT and CDR2 is YNNKEL (reference sequence). CDR3 sequence: CASSTSGGDEQFF. The CDR3 DNA reads as TGTGCCAGCAGCACTAGCGGGGGCGATGAGCAGTTCTTC.

As regards this clonotype: A much larger clone differs by one base, so this may be a read error. The chain carries TRBV29-1 and TRBJ2-7; maybe TRBD1 (6 bases). The V and J ends lost 3 bases and 7 bases respectively, with 13 bases between them. Germline CDR1 reads SQVTM; CDR2 reads ANQGSEA. This CDR3 spans 12 amino acids. The CDR3 protein is CSVDRTGYEQYF. The CDR3 nucleotides are TGCAGCGTTGACCGTACAGGGTATGAGCAGTACTTC.

The chain uses TRBV10-3 and TRBJ2-5, with TRBD2 matching over 8 bases. The germline gives CDR1 ENHRY, CDR2 SYGVKD. The CDR3 length is 16 residues. The V gene end was trimmed by 2 bases and the J gene end by 1 base; junction bases not matched to a gene: 6. CDR3 in amino acids: CAISESGSFSQETQYF. The CDR3, as DNA: TGTGCCATCAGTGAGAGCGGGAGTTTCTCCCAAGAGACCCAGTACTTC.

J is TRBJ2-1 and V is TRBV11-3; D perhaps matches TRBD2 (6 bases). Matching the DNA end better, TRBJ2-7 makes the J call doubtful. The CDR3 loop spans 14 amino acids. Per the germline V gene, CDR1 is SGHNT and CDR2 is YENEEA. CDR3 sequence reads: CASSLGGSYNEQYF. The CDR3 coding sequence is TGTGCCAGCAGCTTGGGGGGTTCGTACAATGAGCAGTACTTC.